Listed below are T cell receptor beta chains from one sample, sequenced in a study of beta chain features in type 1 diabetes. TCRdb's table, derived via immunoSEQ multiplex PCR, lists solely in-frame clones and lacks some. The repertoire consists of about 740,000 clones, with over 10% occurring once and the leading ten covering less than 0.025%. Source material: naive CD4+ T cells from blood. The source is a man aged 18 to 30 with type 1 diabetes. Both conserved end residues are part of each CDR3. D genes are given only for firm matches. A row's size may be missing; if present it is once, few, many or a size class.

>-|TRBV5-1|TRBJ1-5|-
TGCGCCAGCAGCTTAGGATCCGGGATCAATCAGCCCCAGCATTTT
CASSLGSGINQPQHF
>-|TRBV10-3|TRBJ2-7|-
TGTGCCATCAGTGAGGGGAGACAGATCTACGAGCAGTACTTC
CAISEGRQIYEQYF
>few|TRBV6-6|TRBJ2-1|TRBD2
TGTGCCAGCAGTCCCCAGCTAGCGGGGGGCGGGGATGAGCAGTTCTTC
CASSPQLAGGGDEQFF
>few|TRBV2|TRBJ1-2|TRBD1
TGTGCCAGCACGTGGGGGGACAGCTATGGCTACACCTTC
CASTWGDSYGYTF
>few|TRBV29-1|TRBJ1-1|-
TGCAGCGTTGCGGCGGGGCCCATGAACACTGAAGCTTTCTTT
CSVAAGPMNTEAFF
>-|TRBV6-6|TRBJ2-7|TRBD1
TGTGCCAGCAGTCCCTCCGGGACAGGGGCGTACGAGCAGTACTTC
CASSPSGTGAYEQYF
>few|TRBV29-1|TRBJ2-3|TRBD2
TGCAGCGTTGAATTCGCGGGGGGGAACACAGATACGCAGTATTTT
CSVEFAGGNTDTQYF
>few|TRBV7-9|TRBJ1-1|-
TGTGCCAGCAGCTTGACACGGGAGAACACTGAAGCTTTCTTT
CASSLTRENTEAFF
>-|TRBV12-5|TRBJ2-5|TRBD1
TGTGCTAGTGCCCCCGAGACAGGGTCAGAGACCCAGTACTTC
CASAPETGSETQYF
>few|TRBV29-1|TRBJ2-7|-
TGCAGCGTTGTAAGACCCTCAATGGAGCAGTACTTC
CSVVRPSMEQYF
>-|TRBV7-9|TRBJ1-5|TRBD1
TGTTCCAGCAGCTCGACAGGGAGCAATCAGCCCCAGCATTTT
CSSSSTGSNQPQHF
>-|TRBV6-5|TRBJ1-2|TRBD1
TGTGCCAGCAGCCCCCAAGGGCAGGGGGCTGGCTACACCTTC
CASSPQGQGAGYTF
>-|TRBV6-5|TRBJ1-2|-
TGTGCCAGCAGTTACTCGGTCAACTCTAACTATGGCTACACCTTC
CASSYSVNSNYGYTF
>few|TRBV7-9|TRBJ2-7|TRBD1
TGTGCCAGCAGCTCTACAGGGGGGACCCTCTACGAGCAGTACTTC
CASSSTGGTLYEQYF
>-|TRBV9|TRBJ2-1|-
TGTGCCAGCAGCGTAGAGGGCCTAGCGCGCGGTGAGCAGTTCTTC
CASSVEGLARGEQFF
>few|TRBV5-1|TRBJ2-7|TRBD1
TGCGCCAGCAGCTCCCGGGACAGCTACGAGCAGTACTTC
CASSSRDSYEQYF
>few|TRBV9|TRBJ1-1|-
TGTGCCAGTGGGGGGAACACTGAAGCTTTCTTT
CASGGNTEAFF
>-|TRBV15|TRBJ1-1|TRBD1
TGTGCCACCAGCAGAGCTTTCGGGACAGCTGAAGCTTTCTTT
CATSRAFGTAEAFF
>-|TRBV30|TRBJ1-3|-
TGTGCCTGGAGTTTGGTTACTGGAAACACCATATATTTT
CAWSLVTGNTIYF
>-|TRBV6-5|TRBJ2-3|-
TGTGCCAGCAGTTACGGACAGCAGAGCACAGATACGCAGTATTTT
CASSYGQQSTDTQYF